This T cell receptor (beta chain) was recovered during a study of human thymus T cells. Study-level findings and limits: Among unrelated individuals, related research reported thymic repertoires that overlapped highly. Thymic and blood repertoires appeared to show biased V and J gene usage.

Thymic tissue was derived from resections collected during corrective heart surgery. V was cut by 1 base and J by 2 bases, with 5 bases left in between. This CDR3 comprises 13 residues. Germline V CDR1 and CDR2: SGDLS, YYNGEE. Worth noting for this clone: Its target is unknown.

Data came from immunoSEQ multiplex PCR; TCRdb stores just in-frame clones and leaves some out. Of about 130,000 clones in the sample, around 96% were seen once. This sequence originates from a boy in the first two years of life with a congenital heart defect but otherwise immunologically healthy. Sequencing used thymus tissue. The chain links TRBV9 to TRBJ2-3; D is uncertain. CDR3 coding DNA: TGTGCCAGCAGCGTATTCTCCACAGATACGCAGTATTTT. Translated, it gives CASSVFSTDTQYF.